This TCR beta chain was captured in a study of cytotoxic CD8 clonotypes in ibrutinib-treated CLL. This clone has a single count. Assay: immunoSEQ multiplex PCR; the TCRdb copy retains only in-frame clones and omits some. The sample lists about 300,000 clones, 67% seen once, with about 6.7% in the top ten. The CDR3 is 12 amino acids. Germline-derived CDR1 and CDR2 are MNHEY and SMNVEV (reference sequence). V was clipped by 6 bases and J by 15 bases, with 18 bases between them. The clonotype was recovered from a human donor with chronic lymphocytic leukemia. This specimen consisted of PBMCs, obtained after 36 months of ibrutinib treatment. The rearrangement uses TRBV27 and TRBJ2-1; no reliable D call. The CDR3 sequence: CASRDGARAAFF. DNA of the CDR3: TGTGCCAGCAGAGACGGAGCCCGTGCTGCGTTCTTC.